The T cell receptor (beta chain) described here comes from a study of blood T cell repertoires in COVID-19 (dated by TCRdb to the early 2020s). With regard to the full study: Samples from collaborators originated in the United States, Italy and Spain and spanned both the acute and convalescent phases of COVID-19. Where available, HLA class I and class II types were taken from metadata supplied by the sample provider and were not determined by assay-based typing. The dataset comprised deeply sampled blood TCRbeta repertoires from subjects exposed to, actively infected with, or recovered from COVID-19. Samples came from the ongoing ImmuneRACE study (first 160 participants) plus 1,254 subjects from 6 global collaborators. Nearly every sample came with metadata listing a de-identified subject ID, COVID-19 status, age in years and sex. The repertoires were released in a freely available public database intended as a resource for research on the immune response to SARS-CoV-2. The prospective study material was composed of cDNA or gDNA derived from T cells, B-cell-depleted T cells, or PBMCs.

Concerning this clone: Its recognized antigen is unknown. No per-base quality is available; no much larger clone lies one base away.

What the study reported, not specific to this receptor: Clinical and demographic metadata were provided uncurated, with the amount varying by source and participant.

Participants in the prospective study were enrolled through a virtual design, were aged roughly 18 to 95 years, and lived in approximately 24 United States geographic areas. To assign participants to cohorts, the prospective study relied on clinical history that participants themselves reported in a screening survey and a study questionnaire. Recovered participants in ImmuneRACE Cohort 3 were defined as having two consecutive negative NP/OP PCR tests, clearance from a healthcare professional, or resolution of symptoms. In the prospective study, mobile phlebotomists collected whole blood, serum and a nasopharyngeal or oropharyngeal swab from each participant. Participants in the prospective study had the option to provide additional blood draws and questionnaires over a roughly 2-month period. Before DNA extraction, blood samples from the prospective study were shipped at room temperature or frozen.

TCRbeta CDR3 regions were amplified from genomic DNA by means of the immunoSEQ Assay, a bias-controlled multiplex PCR. Concerning the study's data processing: Within the assay, amplification of reference gene primers was used to estimate how many nucleated cells each sample contained. Sequence reads were collapsed and filtered to measure the absolute abundance of every unique TCRbeta CDR3 rearrangement. Productive Simpson clonality was computed per sample as the square root of Simpson's diversity index over productive rearrangements. Imported from immuneACCESS, the table was reduced by TCRdb to in-frame sequences with V and J called. These copies leave out some clones; in studies compared against another copy, an unresolved V gene accounts for under half, and the cause of the remainder is not known. D and trimming come from the DNA, and the V and J calls and clone size come from that table. For this sample the table gives around 300,000 clones, of which 85% to 90% were detected only once. 1.9% of the sample lies in the top ten.

Compared with germline, V lacks 1 base and J lacks 6 bases; bases without a gene match: 7. Inclusive of the bounding cysteine and phenylalanine, the CDR3 is 15 residues long. The CDR3 DNA has 45 bases and is translated from base 1. Per the germline V gene, SGHTA is the CDR1 and FQGNSA is the CDR2. The clonotype comes from a woman aged 60 to 75 who had recovered from COVID-19. Specimen: PBMCs or T cells enriched from blood (not recorded which). The rearranged chain carries TRBV7-2 and TRBJ2-3; 7 bases in the junction line up with TRBD2. The nucleotide sequence reads as follows: TGTGCCAGCAGCTTAGTCAGCGGGGCCGATGATACGCAGTATTTT. This translates into CASSLVSGADDTQYF.